The 21 T cell receptor beta chains below come from one sample, sequenced in a study of spatial heterogeneity in lung cancer. Study-level results: Tracking of tumor mutation counts was seen in expanded intratumoral alpha and beta TCR counts.

TCRdb itself ran the 5' RACE reads through MiXCR, one entry per CDR3 protein. The sample shows roughly 10,000 distinct CDR3 sequences, 10% to 15% of them seen only once. These TCRs' antigens remain unknown. Time point specified: sample taken at primary tumor resection. The specimen comprised lung tumor tissue, sampled at surgery. The receptors here all came from a male donor with early-stage non-small cell lung cancer.

This clonotype showed up many times. In a library made to pick up alpha chains, this beta chain is a stray read with a size that means little. The chain has TRBV18 and TRBJ2-3; no firm D call. The ends were cut back, 0 bases at V and 2 bases at J, with 9 bases in the middle. CDR1 is KGHSH, CDR2 LQKENI, per germline. The CDR3 extends over 15 amino acids. Here the CDR3 DNA reads TGTGCCAGCTCACCACCTTCCTTGTTCACAGATACGCAGTATTTT. Its translation: CASSPPSLFTDTQYF.

This clonotype occurred many times. Because this beta chain is a stray read in a library intended to capture alpha chains, its abundance should not be given much weight. The J gene is TRBJ2-7, the V gene TRBV7-8, with TRBD1 as a possible D gene (6 bases). The CDR3 runs to 15 residues. Germline loops: CDR1 SGHVS, CDR2 FQNEAQ. V lost 4 bases and J 6 bases, leaving 19 bases between the germline ends. The CDR3 region has the DNA TGTGCCAGCAGCTCTATGTCAGGGGCCCTTAGCGAGCAGTACTTC. It codes for CASSSMSGALSEQYF. Complete variable domain (other parts from reference TRBV7-8 and TRBJ2-7): GAGVSQSPRYKVAKRGQDVALRCDPISGHVSLFWYQQALGQGPEFLTYFQNEAQLDKSGLPSDRFFAERPEGSVSTLKIQRTQQEDSAVYLCASSSMSGALSEQYFGPGTRLTVT.

This clonotype rates as medium-sized (0.01 to 0.1%). This beta chain represents an off-target read in a library built for alpha chains; its size is of limited meaning. The rearrangement joins TRBV20-1 to TRBJ2-7; D is unclear. CDR1 DFQATT and CDR2 SNEGSKA come from the germline V gene (reference sequence). V was cut by 3 bases and J by 2 bases, with 17 bases left in between. This CDR3 is 15 amino acids long. CDR3 residues: CSASGPGLYTYEQYF. The CDR3 region has the DNA TGCAGTGCTAGCGGTCCAGGTCTCTACACCTACGAGCAGTACTTC.

This clonotype was detected ten times or more. This beta chain is off target for a library built for alpha chains, so its abundance means little. The V call is TRBV18, the J call TRBJ1-5; D not certain. The CDR3 loop spans 14 amino acids. Germline CDR1 reads KGHSH; CDR2 reads LQKENI. V lost 2 bases, J lost 7 bases, and 12 bases lay in between. The CDR3 DNA reads as TGTGCCAGCTCACCAGGCGGGGAGAGCCAGCCCCAGCATTTT. Translation: CASSPGGESQPQHF.

As concerns this clonotype: A library made for alpha chains picked up this beta chain off target, so its size means little. The chain carries TRBV6-2 or TRBV6-3 and TRBJ2-1; 13 bases map to TRBD2. Germline V CDR1 and CDR2: MNHEY, SVGEGT. CDR3 size: 16 residues. V lost 5 bases and J lost 8; bases outside the gene matches: 9. CDR3: CASSPRTSGGAYEQFF. The CDR3 DNA sequence: TGTGCCAGCAGTCCCCGGACTAGCGGGGGTGCCTATGAGCAGTTCTTC.

This clonotype was counted ten times or more. This beta chain is a stray sequence in a library constructed for alpha chains; its clone size is not meaningful. The chain carries TRBV7-2 and TRBJ1-5; D gene uncertain. CDR1 is SGHTA and CDR2 is FQGNSA in the germline V gene. CDR3 length: 12 amino acids. Trimming pared 2 bases from V and 5 bases from J, leaving 4 bases between. The DNA for the CDR3 is TGTGCCAGCAGCTTATTAGATCAGCCCCAGCATTTT. It is translated as CASSLLDQPQHF.

This clonotype was recorded at least ten times. This beta chain represents an off-target read in a library built for alpha chains; its size is of limited meaning. V and J are TRBV29-1 and TRBJ1-1, with no clear D. CDR1 is SQVTM, CDR2 ANQGSEA, per germline. This CDR3 has 10 amino acids. Trimming left V 3 bases short and J 5 bases short, with 4 bases between. CDR3 amino acids: CSVEGTEAFF. The CDR3 coding sequence is TGCAGCGTTGAGGGGACTGAAGCTTTCTTT.

The sample holds many counts of this clonotype. Being off target in a library aimed at alpha chains, this beta chain has a size of little meaning. The V call is TRBV7-9, the J call TRBJ2-2; D remains ambiguous. Trimming stripped 6 bases from V and 4 bases from J, with 6 bases between. The CDR3 contains 12 residues. In germline, CDR1 is SEHNR, CDR2 FQNEAQ (reference sequence). The CDR3 DNA is TGTGCCAGCAGGCCCTCCACCGGGGAGCTGTTTTTT. Its translation: CASRPSTGELFF.

In its sample, this clonotype ranks as medium-sized. Found in a library prepared for alpha chains, this beta chain is an off-target read, and its abundance has little meaning. CDR3 sequence (DNA): TGCGCCAGCAGCCCCCAGGCCCAACAGGGGTCCCAGCATTTT. It is translated as CASSPQAQQGSQHF. This sequence joins TRBV4-1 and TRBJ1-5; 7 nucleotides align to TRBD1. Germline V CDR1 and CDR2: MGHRA, YSYEKL. This CDR3 has 14 amino acids. With V trimmed by 4 bases and J by 11 bases, 11 bases remained unmatched.

By share, this clonotype ranks as medium-sized. This beta chain appears as a stray read in a library generated for alpha chains; its size is not informative. The rearrangement links TRBV6-2 or TRBV6-3 to TRBJ2-1; D remains ambiguous. This CDR3 region has 12 residues. Per germline, CDR1 MNHEY and CDR2 SVGEGT. V was clipped by 8 bases and J by 0 bases, with 5 bases between them. The CDR3 coding sequence is TGTGCCAGCTGGACCTCCTACAATGAGCAGTTCTTC. Protein product: CASWTSYNEQFF.

This clonotype appeared many times. This beta chain appears as a stray read in a library generated for alpha chains; its size is not informative. This chain links TRBV13 with TRBJ2-1; 7 bases are shared with TRBD2. Germline V CDR1 and CDR2: PRHDT, FYEKMQ (reference sequence). This CDR3 contains 18 residues. After removal of 0 bases from V and 2 bases from J, the junction contained 10 bases not matched to a gene. The CDR3 protein is CASSLGTRDYPTYNEQFF. The DNA for the CDR3 is TGTGCCAGCAGCTTAGGCACAAGGGACTACCCAACCTACAATGAGCAGTTCTTC. Full variable domain (rest looked up from reference TRBV13 and TRBJ2-1): AAGVIQSPRHLIKEKRETATLKCYPIPRHDTVYWYQQGPGQDPQFLISFYEKMQSDKGSIPDRFSAQQFSDYHSELNMSSLELGDSALYFCASSLGTRDYPTYNEQFFGPGTRLTVL.

There are many counts of this clonotype. The library was prepared for alpha chains; this beta chain is a stray read, so its frequency means little. The chain employs TRBV18 and TRBJ2-6; D might be TRBD1 or TRBD2, each matching 5 bases. Trimming pared 3 bases from V and 2 bases from J, leaving 5 bases between. The CDR3 consists of 14 residues. CDR1 is KGHSH, CDR2 LQKENI, per germline. In DNA form, the CDR3 reads TGTGCCAGCTCACCGGGGGCTGGGGCCAACGTCCTGACTTTC. Translated, it gives CASSPGAGANVLTF.

This clonotype showed up many times. This beta chain slipped into a library made for alpha chains as a stray read, so its size is not meaningful. The V gene is TRBV19, the J gene TRBJ2-2; 8 bases agree with TRBD2. The V gene end was trimmed by 6 bases and the J gene end by 2 bases; junction bases not matched to a gene: 2. This CDR3 is 14 amino acids long. Germline V CDR1 and CDR2: LNHDA, SQIVND (reference sequence). CDR3 bases: TGTGCCAGTAGGGGACTAGGTAACACCGGGGAGCTGTTTTTT. Protein sequence: CASRGLGNTGELFF.

As concerns this clonotype: The library was designed around alpha chains, so this beta chain is a stray read whose abundance carries little weight. The chain recombines TRBV12-3 or TRBV12-4 with TRBJ2-1; unclear D gene. CDR3 length: 15 amino acids. V lost 3 bases to trimming and J lost 0 bases, with 9 bases between them. Here the CDR3 DNA reads TGTGCCAGCAGTTTCCGCGAGAGCTCCTACAATGAGCAGTTCTTC. Its protein is CASSFRESSYNEQFF.

In its sample, this clonotype was seen many times. This beta chain is a stray read from a library made for alpha chains; its abundance is not meaningful. The V gene is TRBV7-2, the J gene TRBJ2-7; TRBD2 aligns across 7 bases. Trimming cost V 5 bases and J 6 bases; bases outside gene matches: 16. Looked up from germline, CDR1 is SGHTA and CDR2 is FQGNSA. The CDR3 has 16 residues. CDR3 protein: CASSVQIGLETPEQYF. For the CDR3, the DNA is TGTGCCAGCAGCGTCCAAATCGGACTAGAGACACCCGAGCAGTACTTC.

About this clonotype itself: This beta chain represents an off-target read in a library built for alpha chains; its size is of limited meaning. The chain joins TRBV29-1 to TRBJ2-1; TRBD1 might be the D (5 bases). CDR1 is SQVTM and CDR2 is ANQGSEA in the germline V gene. V lost 7 bases to trimming and J lost 4 bases, with 17 bases between them. The CDR3 extends over 14 amino acids. CDR3 in DNA: TGCAGCGCCTCCGACAGAGATGCTTACAATGAGCAGTTCTTC. This gives the protein CSASDRDAYNEQFF.

Ten or more counts support this clonotype. This beta chain is an unintended read in a library built for alpha chains; its size means little. The chain carries TRBV20-1 and TRBJ2-3; D ambiguous. Germline V gene lookup returns CDR1 DFQATT and CDR2 SNEGSKA (reference sequence). There are 14 residues in the CDR3. The germline V and J ends were trimmed by 4 bases and 0 bases, with 11 bases remaining between them. CDR3 loop: CSATSAASTDTQYF. The CDR3, as DNA: TGCAGTGCTACCAGCGCCGCTAGCACAGATACGCAGTATTTT.

This clonotype was observed at least ten times. This beta chain is off target for a library built for alpha chains, so its abundance means little. The chain has TRBV20-1 and TRBJ2-7; 8 nucleotides match TRBD1. The CDR3 is made up of 14 amino acids. Germline V gives CDR1 DFQATT, CDR2 SNEGSKA (reference sequence). The trim removed 5 bases at V and 7 bases at J, leaving 13 bases unmatched. CDR3: CSASDRGPLEEQYF. CDR3 sequence (DNA): TGCAGTGCTTCAGACAGGGGCCCCCTCGAAGAGCAGTACTTC.

In this sample, this clonotype turned up many times. This beta chain appears as a stray read in a library generated for alpha chains; its size is not informative. The J gene is TRBJ2-1, the V gene TRBV5-1; TRBD2 matches at 7 bases. The CDR3 has 15 amino acids. Germline lookup yields CDR1 SGHRS and CDR2 YFSETQ. V lost 0 bases to trimming and J lost 6 bases; unmatched junction nucleotides: 6. This CDR3 is CASSLDPAGVNEQFF. For the CDR3, the DNA is TGCGCCAGCAGCTTGGACCCGGCGGGAGTCAATGAGCAGTTCTTC.

This clonotype is labeled medium-sized. The library was designed around alpha chains, so this beta chain is a stray read whose abundance carries little weight. The gene calls are TRBV11-2 and TRBJ2-7; 12 nucleotides align to TRBD2. CDR3 length equals 16 residues. Trimming cost V 4 bases and J 5 bases; bases outside gene matches: 9. Germline loops: CDR1 SGHAT, CDR2 FQNNGV. The DNA of the CDR3 is TGTGCCAGCAGCTCCAAATCTAGCGGGAGGGCCCACGAGCAGTACTTC. Translated: CASSSKSSGRAHEQYF.

This clonotype has at least ten counts. The size of this beta chain means little, since it is a stray read in a library made for alpha chains. This rearrangement joins TRBV10-3 to TRBJ2-2, with no clear D. The CDR3 covers 14 residues. CDR1 is ENHRY and CDR2 is SYGVKD in the germline V gene. Trimming left V 6 bases short and J 2 bases short, with 10 bases between. This CDR3 is CAIRMAVNTGELFF. In nucleotides, the CDR3 is TGTGCCATCAGGATGGCGGTCAACACCGGGGAGCTGTTTTTT.